These 22 T cell receptor beta chains were sequenced from one sample in a study of T-cell reconstitution after alpha-beta-depleted transplantation in children. The TCRbeta library incorporated unique molecular identifiers. TCRdb itself ran the PCR reads through MiXCR, one entry per CDR3 protein. In the table there are more than 400,000 distinct CDR3 sequences, approximately 42% of which are singletons. The sequences come from PBMCs, collected before TCRalphabeta/CD19-depleted stem cell transplant. The receptors stem from a girl aged 2-10 years with aplastic anemia, due to receive a stem cell transplant.

This clonotype came up many times. The chain links TRBV29-1 to TRBJ2-1; a possible D gene is TRBD2 (5 bases). Germline CDR1 reads SQVTM; CDR2 reads ANQGSEA. Deletions cut 4 bases from V and 4 bases from J, with 11 bases between. The CDR3 loop spans 13 amino acids. This CDR3 reads CSVVDYGYNEQFF. For the CDR3, the DNA is TGCAGCGTTGTAGACTATGGATACAATGAGCAGTTCTTC.

This clonotype was observed at least ten times. The chain carries TRBV7-9 and TRBJ2-5, with D possibly matching TRBD1 (6 bases). V lost 2 bases to trimming and J lost 5 bases, with 9 bases between them. The CDR3 runs 13 residues. Germline V gene sequence: CDR1 SEHNR, CDR2 FQNEAQ (reference sequence). In DNA form, the CDR3 reads TGTGCCAGCAGCTTATCAGGGGACGAGACCCAGTACTTC. This sequence encodes CASSLSGDETQYF.

The chain links TRBV27 to TRBJ2-7; 9 bases are shared with TRBD2. The CDR3 consists of 17 residues. Germline CDR1 reads MNHEY; CDR2 reads SMNVEV (reference sequence). V lost 6 bases to trimming and J lost 3 bases; unmatched junction nucleotides: 15. The CDR3: CASRDYWVLAGFYEQYF. As DNA, the CDR3 is TGTGCCAGCAGGGACTATTGGGTCCTAGCGGGGTTCTACGAGCAGTACTTC.

The rearrangement uses TRBV30 and TRBJ1-5, with D possibly being TRBD1 (6 bases). Trimming cost V 0 bases and J 11 bases, with 23 bases left between them. Per germline, CDR1 GTSNPN and CDR2 SVGIG (reference sequence). CDR3 length: 16 amino acids. In nucleotides, the CDR3 is TGTGCCTGGAGTGTAAAGGGGGTAGGGAGGGATCAAACCCAGCATTTT. Translation gives CAWSVKGVGRDQTQHF.

This chain joins TRBV7-9 and TRBJ2-7; the D call may be TRBD1 or TRBD2 (6 bases each). This CDR3 comprises 14 residues. Trimming pared 3 bases from V and 3 bases from J, leaving 12 bases between. Germline V lookup: CDR1 SEHNR, CDR2 FQNEAQ (reference sequence). In DNA form, the CDR3 reads TGTGCCAGCAGCTTCCCGGGGGCCGACTACGAGCAGTACTTC. This translates into CASSFPGADYEQYF.

This clonotype appeared a single time. This chain connects TRBV9 to TRBJ2-3; a possible D gene is TRBD2 (5 bases). V lost 4 bases and J lost 1, with 16 bases in between. Germline V gene sequence: CDR1 SGDLS, CDR2 YYNGEE. The CDR3 sequence is 16 residues long. This CDR3 reads CASSTLVVVGTDTQYF. For the CDR3, the DNA is TGTGCCAGCAGCACACTAGTGGTGGTCGGCACAGATACGCAGTATTTT.

This clonotype occurred a few times. The gene calls are TRBV6-5 and TRBJ2-7; D gene uncertain. The CDR3 covers 11 residues. The V end was cut by 4 bases, the J end by 5 bases, with 6 bases between. From germline, CDR1 is MNHEY and CDR2 SVGAGI. The CDR3 region is CASSFLHEQYF. The CDR3 DNA sequence: TGTGCCAGCAGTTTCCTCCACGAGCAGTACTTC.

In this sample, this clonotype turned up a few times. This rearrangement joins TRBV29-1 to TRBJ2-3; TRBD1 agrees at 7 bases. The junction had 16 bases not matched to a gene; V was cut back by 6 bases and J by 4 bases. This CDR3 has 16 residues. Germline CDR1 and CDR2: SQVTM and ANQGSEA. CDR3 region: CSVSGQASGRADTQYF. Written as DNA, the CDR3 is TGCAGCGTCTCCGGACAGGCCTCCGGTAGGGCAGATACGCAGTATTTT.

This chain's CDR3 is CSGRGRKNIQYF. CDR3 DNA sequence: TGCAGCGGAAGGGGGCGCAAAAACATTCAGTACTTC. This chain joins TRBV29-1 and TRBJ2-4; the match to TRBD1 covers 7 bases. This CDR3 has 12 residues. The J segment lost 3 bases and the V segment lost 7 bases, leaving 3 bases of the junction unmatched. Germline V gene data show CDR1 as SQVTM and CDR2 as ANQGSEA.

J is TRBJ2-7 and V is TRBV20-1; D perhaps matches TRBD2 (5 bases). The V gene's germline CDR1 is DFQATT and CDR2 SNEGSKA (reference sequence). This CDR3 has 12 amino acids. This chain's CDR3 is CSKHLEGYEQYF. The DNA of the CDR3 is TGCAGCAAACATCTTGAGGGCTACGAGCAGTACTTC.

This clonotype was seen more than once but under ten times. The rearrangement joins TRBV12-3 or TRBV12-4 to TRBJ2-1; D may be TRBD2 (5 bases). Deletions cut 11 bases from V and 6 bases from J, with 17 bases between. The CDR3 covers 13 residues. The CDR3, as DNA: TGTGCCGTAATCGGGAAATCGGGCAATGAGCAGTTCTTC. Residues: CAVIGKSGNEQFF.

This clonotype turned up a few times. The chain uses TRBV5-1 and TRBJ2-3; D tentatively reads TRBD1 or TRBD2 (5 bases each). The CDR3 length is 13 residues. Between the trimmed V and J ends, which lost 7 bases and 6 bases, there was a span of 15 bases. The germline CDR1 and CDR2 sequences are SGHRS and YFSETQ. The CDR3 DNA reads as TGCGCCAGCGGGACCAGAGCTGAGGATACGCAGTATTTT. Protein: CASGTRAEDTQYF.

This clonotype was observed once. The chain couples TRBV12-3 or TRBV12-4 to TRBJ2-3; 12 bases are a match to TRBD2. The CDR3 has 14 residues. With V trimmed by 6 bases and J by 4 bases, 2 bases remained unmatched. The CDR3 is CASSTSGGSDTQYF. The DNA for the CDR3 is TGTGCCAGCAGCACTAGCGGGGGGTCAGATACGCAGTATTTT.

This clonotype has just a few counts. The V call is TRBV12-5, the J call TRBJ2-1; D unresolved. From germline, CDR1 is LGHNT and CDR2 FRNRAP. The CDR3 has 12 residues. Trimming pared 6 bases from V and 4 bases from J, leaving 7 bases between. CDR3 nucleotide sequence: TGTGCTAGTGGGACTGGTTACAATGAGCAGTTCTTC. This sequence encodes CASGTGYNEQFF. Full variable domain (remainder filled in from reference TRBV12-5 and TRBJ2-1): DARVTQTPRHKVTEMGQEVTMRCQPILGHNTVFWYRQTMMQGLELLAYFRNRAPLDDSGMPKDRFSAEMPDATLATLKIQPSEPRDSAVYFCASGTGYNEQFFGPGTRLTVL.

The rearrangement uses TRBV15 and TRBJ2-3, with D uncertain. CDR1 LNHNV and CDR2 YYDKDF come from the germline V gene (reference sequence). V was cut by 5 bases and J by 2 bases, with 5 bases left in between. The CDR3 has 12 residues. The CDR3 bases are TGTGCCACCAGCCTCTTCACAGATACGCAGTATTTT. Amino acid sequence: CATSLFTDTQYF.

This clonotype was seen many times. The chain links TRBV11-2 to TRBJ2-7; 12 nucleotides agree with TRBD2. Germline lookup yields CDR1 SGHAT and CDR2 FQNNGV. CDR3 length: 19 residues. V was clipped by 2 bases and J by 6 bases; unmatched bases: 17. DNA for the CDR3: TGTGCCAGCAGCTTAAGTGGTCGGGCTAGCGGGAGGGCCGTTAGCGAGCAGTACTTC. Amino acids: CASSLSGRASGRAVSEQYF.

The chain couples TRBV20-1 to TRBJ1-6, with D hard to call. Germline values: CDR1 DFQATT, CDR2 SNEGSKA (reference sequence). CDR3 length: 17 residues. The germline V and J ends were trimmed by 1 base and 5 bases, with 18 bases remaining between them. The CDR3 here is CSARGWGIGGNNSPLHF. CDR3 DNA sequence: TGCAGTGCTAGAGGGTGGGGAATTGGCGGAAATAATTCACCCCTCCACTTT.

This rearrangement joins TRBV27 to TRBJ1-2; possibly TRBD1 for D (6 bases). This CDR3 spans 12 amino acids. CDR1 is MNHEY and CDR2 is SMNVEV in the germline V gene (reference sequence). V was clipped by 4 bases and J by 8 bases, with 11 bases between them. As DNA, the CDR3 is TGTGCCAGCAGTTCGAGTAGGGGGGGCTACACCTTC. This sequence encodes CASSSSRGGYTF.

The chain uses TRBV18 and TRBJ2-3; D call uncertain. V was trimmed by 3 bases and J by 2 bases, leaving 9 bases between them. Germline assignment: CDR1 KGHSH and CDR2 LQKENI. The CDR3 runs to 14 residues. The CDR3 sequence: CASSPSPTTDTQYF. CDR3 sequence (DNA): TGTGCCAGCTCACCGAGTCCCACCACAGATACGCAGTATTTT.

This clonotype was observed once. The rearrangement joins TRBV7-8 to TRBJ2-7; TRBD2 matches 11 bases. CDR1 is SGHVS and CDR2 is FQNEAQ in the germline V gene. This CDR3 is 15 amino acids long. With V trimmed by 1 base and J by 7 bases, 6 bases remained unmatched. In nucleotides, the CDR3 is TGTGCCAGCAGCTTAGAGACTAGCGGGACGGGGGAGCAGTACTTC. Translating it yields CASSLETSGTGEQYF.

The chain joins TRBV7-2 to TRBJ2-3; D unresolved. The length of the CDR3 is 12 residues. Trimming removed 5 bases from V and 6 bases from J, with 9 bases in between. Per the germline V gene, CDR1 is SGHTA and CDR2 is FQGNSA. The CDR3 DNA follows: TGTGCCAGCAGCCAGCCGGAGGATACGCAGTATTTT. This sequence encodes CASSQPEDTQYF.

This clonotype was detected ten times or more. This chain links TRBV15 with TRBJ2-3; no clear D. V lost 0 bases, J lost 7 bases, and 2 bases lay in between. The CDR3 totals 11 residues. Germline CDR1 reads LNHNV; CDR2 reads YYDKDF (reference sequence). The CDR3 DNA sequence: TGTGCCACCAGCAGAGACCATACGCAGTATTTT. Its translation is CATSRDHTQYF.